The clone carrying this T cell receptor (beta chain) was counted at least ten times. Germline CDR1 is LNHNV and CDR2 is YYDKDF (reference sequence). The CDR3 sequence is 16 residues long. V dropped 5 bases and J dropped 4 bases, with 20 bases sitting between them. RNA transcripts served as the template for amplifying TCR beta CDR3 regions. HTBI primers were employed in a first-round RT-PCR of the TCR CDR3. TCRdb re-derived calls from the multiplex PCR reads in MiXCR, one entry per CDR3 protein. The sample lists a few hundred thousand distinct CDR3 sequences; less than 25% were seen once. The data belong to a study of T cells in Graves' hyperthyroidism and ophthalmopathy. Hyperthyroidism in the patients, aged 18 to 65, was newly diagnosed and under 2 months in duration.

The TCR was taken from a young man with Graves' hyperthyroidism. Sequenced material: blood. The chain is built from TRBV15 and TRBJ1-2; a possible D gene is TRBD1 (6 bases). The chain's CDR3 is CATSPLGGDTAYGYTF. The CDR3 region has the DNA TGTGCCACCAGCCCACTCGGGGGCGATACCGCCTATGGCTACACCTTC.